Presented here are 14 T cell receptor beta chains from one specimen sequenced in a study of blood T cell repertoires in COVID-19. Profiled with immunoSEQ multiplex PCR; TCRdb holds only in-frame clones, not every one. The sample gives around 91,000 clones, 85% of which show up once; approximately 40% is in the top ten. The specimen was peripheral blood. The source is a man aged 80 or over with acute or convalescent COVID-19.

The chain employs TRBV2 and TRBJ2-2; 9 positions agree with TRBD2. The CDR3 length is 17 residues. Germline-derived CDR1 and CDR2 are SNHLY and FYNNEI. The junction had 16 bases not matched to a gene; V was cut back by 6 bases and J by 8 bases. CDR3 DNA: TGTGCCAGCAGCTTGTTTCCCGGGACTAGCCCCATAGGGGAGCTGTTTTTT. This gives the protein CASSLFPGTSPIGELFF.

The chain combines TRBV28 with TRBJ1-2; no definite D call. V was pared by 0 bases and J by 1 base, with 12 bases between. The CDR3 length is 16 residues. In germline, CDR1 is MDHEN, CDR2 SYDVKM. CDR3 bases: TGTGCCAGCAGTTTATGGCAGAGCGCTAATAACTATGGCTACACCTTC. Translation gives CASSLWQSANNYGYTF.

This clone was detected a few times. The chain is built from TRBV11-2 and TRBJ1-2; no clear D. Deletions cut 6 bases from V and 0 bases from J, with 5 bases between. The CDR3 runs to 12 residues. Germline V gene data show CDR1 as SGHAT and CDR2 as FQNNGV. The CDR3 here is CASRGANYGYTF. DNA for the CDR3: TGTGCCAGCAGGGGAGCTAACTATGGCTACACCTTC.

The chain links TRBV18 to TRBJ1-1, with D possibly matching TRBD1 (5 bases). The V gene's germline CDR1 is KGHSH and CDR2 LQKENI. The length of the CDR3 is 15 residues. V shed 2 bases and J shed 2 bases, with 12 bases lying between them. The CDR3 region has the DNA TGTGCCAGCTCACCAACAGGTGCCCAAAACACTGAAGCTTTCTTT. Its protein is CASSPTGAQNTEAFF.

The chain employs TRBV5-1 and TRBJ1-5; D is ambiguous. The CDR3 has 13 residues. Germline loops: CDR1 SGHRS, CDR2 YFSETQ. V lost 2 bases, J lost 3 bases, and 6 bases lay in between. CDR3: CASSFGFNQPQHF. CDR3 sequence (DNA): TGCGCCAGCAGCTTCGGGTTCAATCAGCCCCAGCATTTT.

The V and J genes are TRBV6-2 or TRBV6-3 and TRBJ1-5; D remains ambiguous. Germline V gene lookup returns CDR1 MNHEY and CDR2 SVGEGT. Between the trimmed V and J ends, which lost 4 bases and 0 bases, there was a span of 16 bases. The CDR3 runs 17 residues. The CDR3 here is CASSLVDKIDSNQPQHF. CDR3 nucleotides: TGTGCCAGCAGTTTGGTCGATAAAATAGATAGCAATCAGCCCCAGCATTTT.

This chain connects TRBV12-3 or TRBV12-4 to TRBJ2-5; 7 nucleotides line up with TRBD1. The CDR3 extends over 12 amino acids. Losses at the gene ends were 8 bases for V and 6 bases for J; bases not matched to a gene: 6. The CDR3 DNA is TGTGCCAGCCAACAGGGGAAGAAGACCCAGTACTTC. Protein: CASQQGKKTQYF.

In its sample, this clone was seen once. The chain joins TRBV5-6 to TRBJ1-6; tentative D call: TRBD1 (5 bases). This CDR3 has 14 residues. The V gene lost 1 base and the J gene lost 7 bases, with 9 bases spanning the gap. The germline V gene has CDR1 SGHDT and CDR2 YYEEEE. This CDR3 is CASSLLQENSPLHF. The CDR3 bases are TGTGCCAGCAGCTTGTTACAGGAGAATTCACCCCTCCACTTT.

The chain has TRBV28 and TRBJ2-7, with 7 bases fitting TRBD1. J was trimmed by 4 bases and V by 2 bases; bases with no gene match: 5. The CDR3 is made up of 14 amino acids. CDR1 MDHEN and CDR2 SYDVKM come from the germline V gene. Here the CDR3 reads CASSLPGTEYEQYF. The CDR3 DNA reads as TGTGCCAGCAGTTTACCCGGGACAGAGTACGAGCAGTACTTC.

The CDR3 loop is CSGREETRSTEAFF. For the CDR3, the DNA is TGCAGCGGCCGCGAGGAGACGCGAAGCACTGAAGCTTTCTTT. V is TRBV29-1 and J is TRBJ1-1; D is undetermined. CDR1 is SQVTM, CDR2 ANQGSEA, per germline. Trimming took 7 bases from V and 4 from J, leaving 19 bases between them. The CDR3 has 14 amino acids.

The chain uses TRBV6-5 and TRBJ2-1, with a possible D match to TRBD1 (5 bases). The V and J ends lost 8 bases and 8 bases respectively, with 13 bases between them. The CDR3 is made up of 12 amino acids. Germline V gives CDR1 MNHEY, CDR2 SVGAGI. The CDR3 spells CASGAWGYEQFF. The CDR3 DNA reads TGTGCCAGCGGCGCCTGGGGCTATGAGCAGTTCTTC.

The chain joins TRBV7-2 to TRBJ2-2; D remains unclear. Per germline, CDR1 SGHTA and CDR2 FQGNSA. The germline V and J ends were trimmed by 4 bases and 4 bases, with 19 bases remaining between them. This CDR3 contains 17 residues. The CDR3 DNA sequence: TGTGCCAGCAGCTCCCAACCCCCGCCAGCGAGCACCGGGGAGCTGTTTTTT. This codes for CASSSQPPPASTGELFF.

This chain uses TRBV28 with TRBJ2-2; the match to TRBD1 covers 8 bases. This CDR3 has 15 amino acids. CDR1 MDHEN and CDR2 SYDVKM come from the germline V gene. J was trimmed by 2 bases and V by 3 bases; bases with no gene match: 2. CDR3 protein: CASSFGQGNTGELFF. DNA for the CDR3: TGTGCCAGCAGTTTCGGACAGGGTAACACCGGGGAGCTGTTTTTT.

The V call is TRBV24-1, the J call TRBJ2-1; TRBD2 matches at 9 bases. The V gene end was trimmed by 6 bases and the J gene end by 6 bases; junction bases not matched to a gene: 8. The CDR3 contains 15 residues. Germline V lookup: CDR1 KGHDR, CDR2 SFDVKD. This CDR3 is CATSRGGRAVNEQFF. In nucleotides, the CDR3 is TGTGCCACCAGTCGAGGCGGGAGGGCCGTCAATGAGCAGTTCTTC.